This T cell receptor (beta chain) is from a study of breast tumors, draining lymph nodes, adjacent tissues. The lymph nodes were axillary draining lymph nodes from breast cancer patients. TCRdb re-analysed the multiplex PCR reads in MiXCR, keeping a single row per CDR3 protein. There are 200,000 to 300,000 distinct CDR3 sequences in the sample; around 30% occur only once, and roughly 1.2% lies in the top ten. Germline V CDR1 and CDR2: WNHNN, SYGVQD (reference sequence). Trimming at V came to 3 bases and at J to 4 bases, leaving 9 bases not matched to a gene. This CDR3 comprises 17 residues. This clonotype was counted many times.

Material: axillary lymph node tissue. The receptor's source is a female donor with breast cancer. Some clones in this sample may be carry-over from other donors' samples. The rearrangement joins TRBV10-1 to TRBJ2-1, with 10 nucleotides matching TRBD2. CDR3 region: CASSDGRGLAAYNEQFF. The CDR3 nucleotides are TGCGCCAGCAGTGACGGTCGAGGACTAGCGGCGTACAATGAGCAGTTCTTC.